Listed below are T cell receptor beta chains from one sample, sequenced in a study of radiotherapy plus CTLA-4 blockade in lung cancer. Sequencing used immunoSEQ multiplex PCR; TCRdb keeps in-frame clones, though not all of them. Of more than 90,000 clones listed, roughly 80% are singletons. The sequences come from peripheral blood, collected from a patient treated with radiotherapy plus ipilimumab. Receptor source: a human donor with non-small cell lung cancer that progressed on radiotherapy plus ipilimumab. Some clones in this sample may be carry-over from other donors' samples. Each CDR3 is given without its conserved first and last residue. Each record gives: D gene, V gene, CDR3 length, CDR3 protein. A D gene is named only where the DNA matches it firmly.

. TRBV25-1 10 ASRDGQETQY
TRBD1 TRBV7-6 12 ASSQRQGEAEAF
TRBD1 TRBV15 14 ATRTGGERGESPLH
. TRBV6-1 11 ASSQGSGETQY
. TRBV6-1 15 ASSEPPRGQFNYGYT
TRBD1 TRBV7-3 11 ASSLGQNNEQF
. TRBV5-1 12 ASSLAGTGEKLF
. TRBV5-1 13 ASSLGPKESYEQY
. TRBV30 12 AWRWQGPNYGYT
. TRBV6-5 11 ASSYSDPMEQY
. TRBV9 12 ASSVEGLGSPLH
. TRBV6-4 13 ASSDSGLGNTEAF
. TRBV2 12 ASTPGRTNYGYT
TRBD2 TRBV11-3 14 ASSLVLAGGLHEQF
. TRBV4-2 14 ASSQDAGTGGNTIY
TRBD1 TRBV7-9 13 ASSPGGGTDYGYT
. TRBV4-3 14 ASTPTEPRTTYGYT
. TRBV7-3 12 ASSPHAGSYGYT
. TRBV18 11 TSSLANTGELF
. TRBV6-5 11 ASSGSGAGELF
TRBD1 TRBV7-3 13 ASSRTGRNTGELF
. TRBV19 14 ASSIIGPSGANVLT
TRBD1 TRBV15 12 ATSKGQGAGGYT
TRBD1 TRBV6-5 13 ASSYGGQQFYEQY
. TRBV27 15 ASSLTGHHKLVVTQY
. TRBV28 12 ASSLGQSIQPQH
. TRBV29-1 10 SVHRGSDEQF
. TRBV5-1 13 ASSFSFEGHTEAF
TRBD1 TRBV5-1 14 ASSLTWTGGQGEQY
. TRBV6-5 13 ASSPLGLLNQPQH
TRBD1 TRBV12-5 12 ASGFADRGTEAF
TRBD1 TRBV7-9 13 ASSRTGGSYNEQF
. TRBV5-4 12 ASSSGLNSGELF
. TRBV7-9 12 ASSLPMGAGGYT
. TRBV9 13 ASSAYSGGTYEQY
. TRBV7-2 14 ASSLIVGGEAYGYT
TRBD1 TRBV28 13 ASRGGTGLNEKLF
. TRBV25-1 9 ASSVGPRVF
TRBD1 TRBV27 16 ASVRFSSIGQGYYEQY
. TRBV5-1 13 ASSPPTGLNTEAF
. TRBV4-3 14 ASSQDAVPNTGELF
TRBD2 TRBV2 17 ASRVIGTSGGARQETQY
TRBD2 TRBV19 14 ASSPLLAGVYNEQF
TRBD1 TRBV19 14 ASSIWSRTGTRGYT
TRBD1 TRBV6-5 14 ASSSRDRGWNQPQH
. TRBV14 12 ASSMERGNYGYT
TRBD1 TRBV6-5 12 ASSRDRVAGELF
. TRBV4-2 12 ASSQDPSGNEQF
TRBD1 TRBV6-6 14 ASSSPPGQGRTEAF
TRBD1 TRBV7-6 15 ASSASTGYLSGNTIY
. TRBV4-2 9 ASSRQSEQY
. TRBV27 16 ASSFSRAGTSRNTEAF
TRBD2 TRBV2 13 ASSVGLDAYNEQF